This T cell receptor beta chain came from a study of blood T cell repertoires in COVID-19. For the study at large: COVID-19 samples, acute and convalescent, were from the United States, Italy and Spain. Sources were T cells, B-cell-depleted T cells, or PBMCs; the material itself was cDNA or gDNA.

The germline V and J ends were trimmed by 7 bases and 6 bases, with 15 bases remaining between them. CDR1 is GTSNPN and CDR2 is SVGIG in the germline V gene (reference sequence). This CDR3 spans 13 amino acids. Per the original data handling: Scientists estimated how many nucleated cells there were by amplifying reference gene primers. Assay: immunoSEQ multiplex PCR; the TCRdb copy retains only in-frame clones and omits some. V, J and clone size were drawn from that table, and D and trimming were deduced from the DNA. Of 100,000 or so clones listed, more than 80% are singletons. This receptor was taken from an elderly woman with acute or convalescent COVID-19. The sample was peripheral blood. The genes are TRBV30 and TRBJ2-2; D is uncertain. The CDR3 nucleotides read TGTGCCTTCTCGACCGGCGGCCCCGGGGAGCTGTTTTTT. It is translated as CAFSTGGPGELFF.